This T cell receptor beta chain was recovered during a study of T cell responses to AZD1222 COVID-19 vaccine. Profiling relied on immunoSEQ multiplex PCR, and the TCRdb table lists in-frame clones only, not all of them. The sample lists 120,000 to 150,000 clones, over 90% occurring once. Concerning this clone itself: Its antigen is not identified.

Study findings and constraints: Nearly half of spike-specific TCRs reportedly target variant regions that are unmutated in the B.1.351 and B.1.1.7 variants. Sampling that yielded the repertoires occurred only after the peak T cell response. Mapped onto spike, vaccine-associated CD4 TCRs spanned it and were dominant at 160-218 and 743-854. A mostly white British donor set with more females was recruited, and clonal diversity was possibly underestimated.

This TCR came from an adult in good health. This specimen was peripheral blood, taken on day 0 of MenACWY control vaccination.

The CDR3 nucleotides are TGCAGCGTTTCAGACCAGAAATCCTACGAGCAGTACTTC. The encoded protein is CSVSDQKSYEQYF. This chain connects TRBV29-1 to TRBJ2-7; D gene unclear. This CDR3 spans 13 amino acids. The germline V gene has CDR1 SQVTM and CDR2 ANQGSEA. V shed 5 bases and J shed 1 base, with 12 bases lying between them.